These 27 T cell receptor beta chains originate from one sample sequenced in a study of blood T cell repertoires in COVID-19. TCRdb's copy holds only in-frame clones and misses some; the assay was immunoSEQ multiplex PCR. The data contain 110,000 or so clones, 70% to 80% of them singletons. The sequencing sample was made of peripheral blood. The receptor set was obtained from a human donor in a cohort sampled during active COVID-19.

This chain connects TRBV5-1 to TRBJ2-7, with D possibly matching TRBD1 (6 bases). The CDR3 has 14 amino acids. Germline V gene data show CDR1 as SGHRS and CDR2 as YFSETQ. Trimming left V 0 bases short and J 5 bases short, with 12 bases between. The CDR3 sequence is CASSLAGAGDEQYF. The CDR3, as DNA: TGCGCCAGCAGCTTGGCAGGGGCCGGCGACGAGCAGTACTTC.

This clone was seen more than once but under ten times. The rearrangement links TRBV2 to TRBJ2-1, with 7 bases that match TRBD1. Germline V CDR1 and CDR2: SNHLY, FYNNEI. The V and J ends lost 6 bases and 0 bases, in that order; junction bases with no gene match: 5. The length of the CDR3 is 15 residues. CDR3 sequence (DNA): TGTGCCAGCAGCCTAGACAGGGCCTCCTACAATGAGCAGTTCTTC. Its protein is CASSLDRASYNEQFF.

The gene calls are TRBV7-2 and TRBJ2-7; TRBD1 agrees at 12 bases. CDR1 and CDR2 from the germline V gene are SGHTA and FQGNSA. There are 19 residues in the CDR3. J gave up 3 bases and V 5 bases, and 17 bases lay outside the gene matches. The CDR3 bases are TGTGCCAGCAGCGGTACCGGGACAGGGGGCAACCCACTCCTCTACGAGCAGTACTTC. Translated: CASSGTGTGGNPLLYEQYF.

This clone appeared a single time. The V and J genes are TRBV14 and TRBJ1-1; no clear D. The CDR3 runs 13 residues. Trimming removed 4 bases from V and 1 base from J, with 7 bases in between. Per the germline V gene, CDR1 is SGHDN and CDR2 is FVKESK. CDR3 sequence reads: CASSLAGNTEAFF. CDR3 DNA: TGTGCCAGCAGCCTGGCGGGGAACACTGAAGCTTTCTTT.

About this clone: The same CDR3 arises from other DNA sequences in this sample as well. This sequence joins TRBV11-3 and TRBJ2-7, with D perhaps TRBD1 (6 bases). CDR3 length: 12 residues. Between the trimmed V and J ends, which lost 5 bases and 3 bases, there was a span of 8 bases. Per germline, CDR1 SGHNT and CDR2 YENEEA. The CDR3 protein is CASSQDSYEQYF. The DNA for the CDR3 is TGTGCCAGCAGCCAGGACAGCTACGAGCAGTACTTC.

The chain's CDR3 is CASSQQGVGDTQYF. CDR3 bases: TGCGCCAGCAGCCAACAGGGGGTAGGAGATACGCAGTATTTT. V gene TRBV5-1 combines with J gene TRBJ2-3; 8 nucleotides agree with TRBD1. The V gene end was trimmed by 4 bases and the J gene end by 5 bases; junction bases not matched to a gene: 6. This CDR3 comprises 14 residues. CDR1 and CDR2 from the germline V gene are SGHRS and YFSETQ.

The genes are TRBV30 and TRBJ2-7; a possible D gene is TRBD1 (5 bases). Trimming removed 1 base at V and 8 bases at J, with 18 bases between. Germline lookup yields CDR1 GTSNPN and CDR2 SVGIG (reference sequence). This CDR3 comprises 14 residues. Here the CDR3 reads CAWSGVGVGNQQYF. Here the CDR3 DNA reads TGTGCCTGGAGTGGCGTAGGGGTCGGCAACCAGCAGTACTTC.

The CDR3 loop reads CASSIDSGPSSYNEQFF. CDR3 nucleotides: TGTGCCAGTAGTATAGACTCAGGGCCAAGCTCCTACAATGAGCAGTTCTTC. The chain recombines TRBV19 with TRBJ2-1; maybe TRBD1 (5 bases). Trimming removed 0 bases at V and 0 bases at J, with 12 bases between. Per germline, CDR1 LNHDA and CDR2 SQIVND (reference sequence). The CDR3 is made up of 17 amino acids.

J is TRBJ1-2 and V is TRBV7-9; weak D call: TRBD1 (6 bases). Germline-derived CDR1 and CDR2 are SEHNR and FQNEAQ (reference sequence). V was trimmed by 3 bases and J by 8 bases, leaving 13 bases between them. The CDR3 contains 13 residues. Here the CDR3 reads CASSLLGAQGYTF. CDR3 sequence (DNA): TGTGCCAGCAGCTTGCTGGGGGCGCAAGGCTACACCTTC.

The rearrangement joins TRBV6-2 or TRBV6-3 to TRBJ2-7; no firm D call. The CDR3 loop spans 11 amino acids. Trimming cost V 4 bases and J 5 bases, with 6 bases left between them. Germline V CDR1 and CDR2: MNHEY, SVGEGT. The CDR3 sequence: CASSSIHEQYF. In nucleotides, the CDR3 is TGTGCCAGCAGTTCAATCCACGAGCAGTACTTC.

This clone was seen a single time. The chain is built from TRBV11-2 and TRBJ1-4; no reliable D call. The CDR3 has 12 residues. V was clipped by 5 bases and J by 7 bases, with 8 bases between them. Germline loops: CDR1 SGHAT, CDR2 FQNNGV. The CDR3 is CASSPRGEKLFF. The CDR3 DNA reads TGTGCCAGCAGCCCACGGGGTGAAAAACTGTTTTTT. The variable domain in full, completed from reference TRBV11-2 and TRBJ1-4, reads EAGVAQSPRYKIIEKRQSVAFWCNPISGHATLYWYQQILGQGPKLLIQFQNNGVVDDSQLPKDRFSAERLKGVDSTLKIQPAKLEDSAVYLCASSPRGEKLFFGSGTQLSVL.

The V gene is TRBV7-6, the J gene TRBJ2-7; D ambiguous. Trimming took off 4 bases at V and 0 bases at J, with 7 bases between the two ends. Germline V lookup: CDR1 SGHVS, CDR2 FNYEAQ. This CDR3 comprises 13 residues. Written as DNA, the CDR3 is TGTGCCAGCAGCTCCTTTATCTCCTACGAGCAGTACTTC. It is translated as CASSSFISYEQYF.

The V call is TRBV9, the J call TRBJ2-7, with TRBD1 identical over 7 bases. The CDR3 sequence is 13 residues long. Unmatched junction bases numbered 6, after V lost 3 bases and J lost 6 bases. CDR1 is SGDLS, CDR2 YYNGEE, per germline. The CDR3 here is CASSAGQVGEQYF. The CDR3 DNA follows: TGTGCCAGCAGCGCTGGACAGGTTGGCGAGCAGTACTTC.

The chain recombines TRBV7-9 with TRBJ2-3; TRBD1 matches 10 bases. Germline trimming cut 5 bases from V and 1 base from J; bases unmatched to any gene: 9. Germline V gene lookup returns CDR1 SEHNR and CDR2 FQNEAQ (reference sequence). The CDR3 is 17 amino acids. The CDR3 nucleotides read TGTGCCAGCAGCCTCAGACCCGGGACAGGGGGCACAGATACGCAGTATTTT. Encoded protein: CASSLRPGTGGTDTQYF.

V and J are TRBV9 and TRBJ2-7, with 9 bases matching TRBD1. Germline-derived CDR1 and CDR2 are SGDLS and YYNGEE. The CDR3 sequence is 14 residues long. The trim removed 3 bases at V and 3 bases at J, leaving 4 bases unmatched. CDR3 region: CASSAGGQGYEQYF. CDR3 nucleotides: TGTGCCAGCAGCGCCGGGGGACAGGGCTACGAGCAGTACTTC.

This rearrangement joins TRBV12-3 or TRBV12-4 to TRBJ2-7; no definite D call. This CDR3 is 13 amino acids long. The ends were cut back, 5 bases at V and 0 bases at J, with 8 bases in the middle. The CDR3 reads CASSPPDSYEQYF. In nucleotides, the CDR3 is TGTGCCAGCAGTCCCCCAGACTCCTACGAGCAGTACTTC.

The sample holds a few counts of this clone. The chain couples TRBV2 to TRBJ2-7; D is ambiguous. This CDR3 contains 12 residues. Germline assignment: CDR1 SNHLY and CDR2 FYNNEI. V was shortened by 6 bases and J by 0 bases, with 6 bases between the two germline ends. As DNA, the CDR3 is TGTGCCAGCAGCCCCCTCTCCTACGAGCAGTACTTC. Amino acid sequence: CASSPLSYEQYF. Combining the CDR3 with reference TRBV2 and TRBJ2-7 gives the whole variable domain EPEVTQTPSHQVTQMGQEVILRCVPISNHLYFYWYRQILGQKVEFLVSFYNNEISEKSEIFDDQFSVERPDGSNFTLKIRSTKLEDSAMYFCASSPLSYEQYFGPGTRLTVT.

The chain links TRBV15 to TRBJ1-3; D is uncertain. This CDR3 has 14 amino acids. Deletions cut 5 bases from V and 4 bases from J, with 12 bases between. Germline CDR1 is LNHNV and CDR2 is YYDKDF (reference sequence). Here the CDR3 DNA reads TGTGCCACCAGCTCCTGGGCTACGGGAAACACCATATATTTT. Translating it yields CATSSWATGNTIYF.

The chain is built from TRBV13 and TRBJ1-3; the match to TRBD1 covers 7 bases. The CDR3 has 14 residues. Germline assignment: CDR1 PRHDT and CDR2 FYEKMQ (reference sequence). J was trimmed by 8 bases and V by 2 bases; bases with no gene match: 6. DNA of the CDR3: TGTGCCAGCAGCTTATACAGGGGTCAGGACACCATATATTTT. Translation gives CASSLYRGQDTIYF.

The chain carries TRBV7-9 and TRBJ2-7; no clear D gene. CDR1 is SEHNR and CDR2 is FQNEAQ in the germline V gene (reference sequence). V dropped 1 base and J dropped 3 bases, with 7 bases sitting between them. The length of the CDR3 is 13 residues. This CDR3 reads CASSLEHRYEQYF. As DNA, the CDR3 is TGTGCCAGCAGCTTAGAACACCGCTACGAGCAGTACTTC. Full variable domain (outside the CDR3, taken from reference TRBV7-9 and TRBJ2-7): DTGVSQNPRHKITKRGQNVTFRCDPISEHNRLYWYRQTLGQGPEFLTYFQNEAQLEKSRLLSDRFSAERPKGSFSTLEIQRTEQGDSAMYLCASSLEHRYEQYFGPGTRLTVT.

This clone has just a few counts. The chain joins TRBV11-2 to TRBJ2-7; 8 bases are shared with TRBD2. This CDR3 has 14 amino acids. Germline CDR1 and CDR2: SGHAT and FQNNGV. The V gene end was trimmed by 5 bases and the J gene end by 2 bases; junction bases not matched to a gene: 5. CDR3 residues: CASSRLGLAYEQYF. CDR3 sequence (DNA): TGTGCCAGCAGCCGCTTGGGACTAGCCTACGAGCAGTACTTC. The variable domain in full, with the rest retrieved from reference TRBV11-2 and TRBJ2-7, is EAGVAQSPRYKIIEKRQSVAFWCNPISGHATLYWYQQILGQGPKLLIQFQNNGVVDDSQLPKDRFSAERLKGVDSTLKIQPAKLEDSAVYLCASSRLGLAYEQYFGPGTRLTVT.

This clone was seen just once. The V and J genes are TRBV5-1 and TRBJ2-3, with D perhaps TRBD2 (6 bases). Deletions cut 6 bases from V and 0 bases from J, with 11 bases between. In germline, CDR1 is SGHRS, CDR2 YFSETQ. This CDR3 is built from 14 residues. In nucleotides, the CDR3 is TGCGCCAGCATTAGCGGATCTAGCACAGATACGCAGTATTTT. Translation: CASISGSSTDTQYF.

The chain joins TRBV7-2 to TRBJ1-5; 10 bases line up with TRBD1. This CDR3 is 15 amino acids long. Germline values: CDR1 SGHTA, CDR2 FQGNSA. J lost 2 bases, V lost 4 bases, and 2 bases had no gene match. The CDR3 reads CASSWGTGGNQPQHF. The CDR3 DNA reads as TGTGCCAGCAGCTGGGGGACAGGGGGCAATCAGCCCCAGCATTTT.

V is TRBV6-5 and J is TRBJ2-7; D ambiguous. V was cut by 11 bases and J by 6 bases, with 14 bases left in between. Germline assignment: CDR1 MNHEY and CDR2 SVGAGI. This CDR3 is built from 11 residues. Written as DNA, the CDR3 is TGTGCCGCGAGAGGCGCCTTCGAGCAGTACTTC. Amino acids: CAARGAFEQYF.

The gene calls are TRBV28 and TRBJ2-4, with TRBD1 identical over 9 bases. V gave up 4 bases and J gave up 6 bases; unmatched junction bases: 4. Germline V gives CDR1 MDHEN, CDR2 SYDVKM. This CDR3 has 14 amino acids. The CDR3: CASSYTGGRNIQYF. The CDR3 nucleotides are TGTGCCAGCAGTTATACAGGGGGCAGAAACATTCAGTACTTC.

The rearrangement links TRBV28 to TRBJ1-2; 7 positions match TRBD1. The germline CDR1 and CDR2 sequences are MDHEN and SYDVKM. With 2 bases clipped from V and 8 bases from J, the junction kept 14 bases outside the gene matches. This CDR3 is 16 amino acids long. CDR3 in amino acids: CASSLPRGTEGHGYTF. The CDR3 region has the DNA TGTGCCAGCAGTTTACCCAGGGGGACAGAGGGGCACGGCTACACCTTC.

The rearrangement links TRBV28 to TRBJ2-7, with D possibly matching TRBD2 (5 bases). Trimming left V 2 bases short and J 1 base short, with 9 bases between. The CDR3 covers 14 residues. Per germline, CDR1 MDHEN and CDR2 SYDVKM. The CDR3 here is CASSLSGRSYEQYF. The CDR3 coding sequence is TGTGCCAGCAGTTTAAGCGGCAGGTCCTACGAGCAGTACTTC.